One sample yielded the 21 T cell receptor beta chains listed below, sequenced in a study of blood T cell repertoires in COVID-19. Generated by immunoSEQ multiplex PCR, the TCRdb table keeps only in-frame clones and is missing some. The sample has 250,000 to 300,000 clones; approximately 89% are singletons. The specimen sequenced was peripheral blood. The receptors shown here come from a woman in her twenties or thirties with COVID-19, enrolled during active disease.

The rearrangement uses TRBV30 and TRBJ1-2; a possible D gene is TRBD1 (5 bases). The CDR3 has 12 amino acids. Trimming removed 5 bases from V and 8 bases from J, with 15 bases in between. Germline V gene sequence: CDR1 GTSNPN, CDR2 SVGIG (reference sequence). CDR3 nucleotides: TGTGCCTGGGGCTCCGGCGGGGACGGCTACACCTTC. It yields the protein CAWGSGGDGYTF.

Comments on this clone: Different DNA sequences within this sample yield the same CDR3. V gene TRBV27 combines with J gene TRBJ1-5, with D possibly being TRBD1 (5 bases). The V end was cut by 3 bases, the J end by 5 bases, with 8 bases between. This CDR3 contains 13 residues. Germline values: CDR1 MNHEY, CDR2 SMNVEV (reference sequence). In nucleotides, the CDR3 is TGTGCCAGCAGTTTGGGGGAGGATCAGCCCCAGCATTTT. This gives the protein CASSLGEDQPQHF.

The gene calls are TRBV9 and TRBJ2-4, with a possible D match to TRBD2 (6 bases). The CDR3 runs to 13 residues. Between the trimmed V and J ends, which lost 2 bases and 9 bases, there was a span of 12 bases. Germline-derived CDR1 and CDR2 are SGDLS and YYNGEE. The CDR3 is CASSVGSGGIQYF. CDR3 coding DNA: TGTGCCAGCAGCGTTGGTAGCGGAGGCATTCAGTACTTC.

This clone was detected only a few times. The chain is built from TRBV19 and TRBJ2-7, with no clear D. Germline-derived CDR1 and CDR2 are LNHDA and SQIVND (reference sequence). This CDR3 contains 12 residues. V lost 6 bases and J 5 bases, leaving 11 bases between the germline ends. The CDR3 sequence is CASRAEEDEQYF. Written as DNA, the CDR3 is TGTGCCAGTAGGGCTGAGGAAGACGAGCAGTACTTC.

As DNA, the CDR3 is TGTGCCACCAGCAGTAACCGGGATTTTTATGGCTACACCTTC. Protein sequence: CATSSNRDFYGYTF. This chain connects TRBV15 to TRBJ1-2; the D is unclear. V was clipped by 3 bases and J by 5 bases, with 13 bases between them. CDR1 LNHNV and CDR2 YYDKDF come from the germline V gene (reference sequence). The CDR3 extends over 14 amino acids.

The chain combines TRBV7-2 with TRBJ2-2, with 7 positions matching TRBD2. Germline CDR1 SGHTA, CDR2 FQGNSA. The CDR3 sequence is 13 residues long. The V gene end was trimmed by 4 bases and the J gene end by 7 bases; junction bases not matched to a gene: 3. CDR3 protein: CASSWDYIGELFF. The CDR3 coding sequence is TGTGCCAGCAGCTGGGACTATATCGGGGAGCTGTTTTTT.

CDR3 coding DNA: TGTGCCAGCAGTCTCCACAGGGTGAAAGCTTTCTTT. Translation: CASSLHRVKAFF. This chain uses TRBV12-3 or TRBV12-4 with TRBJ1-1; D might be TRBD1 (6 bases). This CDR3 has 12 residues. The V end was cut by 5 bases, the J end by 9 bases, with 13 bases between.

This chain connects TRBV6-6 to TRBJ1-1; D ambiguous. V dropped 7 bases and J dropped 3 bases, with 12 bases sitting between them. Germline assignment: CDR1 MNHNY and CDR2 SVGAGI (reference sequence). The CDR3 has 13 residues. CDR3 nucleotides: TGTGCCAGCACACTTAACCGGGACACTGAAGCTTTCTTT. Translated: CASTLNRDTEAFF.

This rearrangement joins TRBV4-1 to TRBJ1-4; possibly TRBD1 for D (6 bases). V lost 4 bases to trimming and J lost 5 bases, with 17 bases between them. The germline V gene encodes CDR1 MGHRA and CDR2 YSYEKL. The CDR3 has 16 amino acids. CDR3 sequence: CASSLTWTDTNEKLFF. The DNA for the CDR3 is TGCGCCAGCAGCCTGACCTGGACAGATACCAATGAAAAACTGTTTTTT.

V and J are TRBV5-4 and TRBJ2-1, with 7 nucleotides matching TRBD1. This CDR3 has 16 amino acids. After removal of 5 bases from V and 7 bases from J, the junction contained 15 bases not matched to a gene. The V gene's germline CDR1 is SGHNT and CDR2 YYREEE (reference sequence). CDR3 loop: CASSSPGQTNKNEQFF. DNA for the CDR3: TGTGCCAGCAGTTCCCCGGGACAGACAAATAAAAATGAGCAGTTCTTC.

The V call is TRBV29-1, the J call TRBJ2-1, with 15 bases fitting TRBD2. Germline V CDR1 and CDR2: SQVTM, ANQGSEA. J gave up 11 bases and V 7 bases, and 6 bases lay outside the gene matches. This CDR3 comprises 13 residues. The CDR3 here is CSAWTSGRGKQFF. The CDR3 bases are TGCAGCGCCTGGACTAGCGGGAGGGGAAAGCAGTTCTTC.

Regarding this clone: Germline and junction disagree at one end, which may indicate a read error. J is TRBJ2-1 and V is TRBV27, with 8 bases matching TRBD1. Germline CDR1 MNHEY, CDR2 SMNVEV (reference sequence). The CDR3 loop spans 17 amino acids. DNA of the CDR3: TGTGCCAGCAGTTCCTTGGGGACAGGATGGACCTACAGTGAGCAGTTCTTC. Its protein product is CASSSLGTGWTYSEQFF.

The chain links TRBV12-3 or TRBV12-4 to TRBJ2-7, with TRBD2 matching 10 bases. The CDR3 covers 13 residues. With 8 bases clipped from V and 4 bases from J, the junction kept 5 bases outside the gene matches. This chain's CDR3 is CASRVSGRYEQYF. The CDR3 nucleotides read TGTGCCAGCCGAGTTAGCGGGAGGTACGAGCAGTACTTC.

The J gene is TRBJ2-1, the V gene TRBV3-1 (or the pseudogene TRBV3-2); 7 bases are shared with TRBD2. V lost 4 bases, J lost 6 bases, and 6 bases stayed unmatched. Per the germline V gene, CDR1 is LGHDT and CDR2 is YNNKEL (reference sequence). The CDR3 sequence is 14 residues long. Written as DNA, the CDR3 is TGTGCCAGCAGCCCCCCGGGGGGTCTCAATGAGCAGTTCTTC. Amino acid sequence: CASSPPGGLNEQFF.

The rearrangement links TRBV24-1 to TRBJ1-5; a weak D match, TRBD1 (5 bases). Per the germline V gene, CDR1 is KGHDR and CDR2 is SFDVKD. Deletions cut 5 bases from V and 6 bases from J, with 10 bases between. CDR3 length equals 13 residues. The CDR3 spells CATSAGYSQPQHF. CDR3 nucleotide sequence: TGTGCCACCAGTGCAGGGTACAGTCAGCCCCAGCATTTT.

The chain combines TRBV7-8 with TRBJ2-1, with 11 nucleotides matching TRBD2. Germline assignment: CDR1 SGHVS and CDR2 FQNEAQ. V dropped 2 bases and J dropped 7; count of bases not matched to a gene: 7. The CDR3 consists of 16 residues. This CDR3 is CASSLRWTSGLNEQFF. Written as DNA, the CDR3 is TGTGCCAGCAGCTTAAGGTGGACTAGCGGGTTGAATGAGCAGTTCTTC.

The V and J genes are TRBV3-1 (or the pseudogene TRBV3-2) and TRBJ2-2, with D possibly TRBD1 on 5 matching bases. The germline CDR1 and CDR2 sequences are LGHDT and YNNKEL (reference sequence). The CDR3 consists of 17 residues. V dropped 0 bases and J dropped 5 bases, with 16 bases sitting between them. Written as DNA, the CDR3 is TGTGCCAGCAGCCAAGATACTCCAGGGTCGACTACCGGGGAGCTGTTTTTT. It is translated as CASSQDTPGSTTGELFF.

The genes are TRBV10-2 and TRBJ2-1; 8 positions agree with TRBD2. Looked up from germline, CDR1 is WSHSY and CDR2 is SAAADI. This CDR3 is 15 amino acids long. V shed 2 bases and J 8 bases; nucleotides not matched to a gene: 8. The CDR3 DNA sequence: TGCGCCAGCAGTGAGGCGGGAGGTAAGGGTTATGAGCAGTTCTTC. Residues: CASSEAGGKGYEQFF.

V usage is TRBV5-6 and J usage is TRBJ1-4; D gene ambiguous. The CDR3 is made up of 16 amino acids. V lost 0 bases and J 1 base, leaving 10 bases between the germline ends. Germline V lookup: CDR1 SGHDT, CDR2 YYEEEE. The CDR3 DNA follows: TGTGCCAGCAGCTTGGGACAAGGAGGAACTAATGAAAAACTGTTTTTT. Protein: CASSLGQGGTNEKLFF.

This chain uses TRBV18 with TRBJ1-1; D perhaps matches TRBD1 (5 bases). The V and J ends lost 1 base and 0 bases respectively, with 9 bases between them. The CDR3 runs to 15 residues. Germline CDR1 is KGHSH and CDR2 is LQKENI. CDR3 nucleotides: TGTGCCAGCTCACCACTTCAGGGAATGAACACTGAAGCTTTCTTT. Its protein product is CASSPLQGMNTEAFF. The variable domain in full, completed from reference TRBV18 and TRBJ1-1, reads NAGVMQNPRHLVRRRGQEARLRCSPMKGHSHVYWYRQLPEEGLKFMVYLQKENIIDESGMPKERFSAEFPKEGPSILRIQQVVRGDSAAYFCASSPLQGMNTEAFFGQGTRLTVV.

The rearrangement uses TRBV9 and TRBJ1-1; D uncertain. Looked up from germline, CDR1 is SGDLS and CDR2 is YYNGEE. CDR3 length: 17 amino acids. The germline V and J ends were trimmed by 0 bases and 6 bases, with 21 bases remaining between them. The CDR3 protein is CASSVAQRGQPGPEAFF. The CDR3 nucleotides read TGTGCCAGCAGCGTAGCACAGCGCGGGCAGCCAGGACCTGAAGCTTTCTTT.